This entry describes one T cell receptor (beta chain). The source of the sample is a study of T cells after somatic rescue of genetic block. Assay used: immunoSEQ multiplex PCR; TCRdb lists only in-frame clones, some missing. The table lists 55,000 to 70,000 clones, about nine tenths of them singletons. The TCR comes from a man aged 35 to 55. What was sequenced was peripheral blood mononuclear cells (PBMCs).

In DNA form, the CDR3 reads TGCGCCAGCAGCTTCTACAGCCCGTCCGGCACAGATACGCAGTATTTT. It yields the protein CASSFYSPSGTDTQYF. The rearrangement uses TRBV5-1 and TRBJ2-3; D ambiguous. Germline CDR1 is SGHRS and CDR2 is YFSETQ. This CDR3 has 16 amino acids. The ends were cut back, 2 bases at V and 1 base at J, with 14 bases in the middle.